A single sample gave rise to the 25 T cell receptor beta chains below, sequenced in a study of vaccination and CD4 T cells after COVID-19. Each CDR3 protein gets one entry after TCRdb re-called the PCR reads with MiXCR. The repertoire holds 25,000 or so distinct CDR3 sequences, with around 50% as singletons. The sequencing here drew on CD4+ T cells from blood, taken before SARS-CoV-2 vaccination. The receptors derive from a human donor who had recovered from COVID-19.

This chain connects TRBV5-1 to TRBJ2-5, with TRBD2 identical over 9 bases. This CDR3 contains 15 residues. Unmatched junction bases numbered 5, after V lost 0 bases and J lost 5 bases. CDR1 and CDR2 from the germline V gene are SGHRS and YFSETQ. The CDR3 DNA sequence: TGCGCCAGCAGCTTGGGGGCGGGAGGGGCTGAGACCCAGTACTTC. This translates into CASSLGAGGAETQYF. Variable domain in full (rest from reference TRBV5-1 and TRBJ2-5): KAGVTQTPRYLIKTRGQQVTLSCSPISGHRSVSWYQQTPGQGLQFLFEYFSETQRNKGNFPGRFSGRQFSNSRSEMNVSTLELGDSALYLCASSLGAGGAETQYFGPGTRLLVL.

The CDR3 sequence: CASSLSGGNQPQHF. CDR3 in DNA: TGTGCCAGCAGCTTATCAGGGGGTAATCAGCCCCAGCATTTT. The rearrangement joins TRBV7-2 to TRBJ1-5; 7 bases fit TRBD1. Germline loops: CDR1 SGHTA, CDR2 FQGNSA. The CDR3 is 14 amino acids. Losses at the gene ends were 2 bases for V and 4 bases for J; bases not matched to a gene: 2.

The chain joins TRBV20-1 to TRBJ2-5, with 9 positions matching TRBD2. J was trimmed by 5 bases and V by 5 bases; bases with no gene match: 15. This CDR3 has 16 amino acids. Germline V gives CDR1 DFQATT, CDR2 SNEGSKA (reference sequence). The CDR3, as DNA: TGCAGTGCTGGAAAACATAGCGGGAGTTTACAGGAGACCCAGTACTTC. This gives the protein CSAGKHSGSLQETQYF.

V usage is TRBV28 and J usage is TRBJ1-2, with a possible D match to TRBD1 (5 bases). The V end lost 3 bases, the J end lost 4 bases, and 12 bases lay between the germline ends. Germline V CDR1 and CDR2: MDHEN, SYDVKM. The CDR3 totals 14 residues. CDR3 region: CASSLMGGIYGYTF. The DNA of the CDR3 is TGTGCCAGCAGTTTGATGGGGGGAATCTATGGCTACACCTTC.

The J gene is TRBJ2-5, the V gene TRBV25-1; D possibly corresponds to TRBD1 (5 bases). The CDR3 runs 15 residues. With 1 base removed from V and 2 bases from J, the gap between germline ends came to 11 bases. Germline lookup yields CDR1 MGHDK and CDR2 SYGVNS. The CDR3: CASSESAGWQETQYF. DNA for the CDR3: TGTGCCAGCAGTGAATCGGCAGGGTGGCAAGAGACCCAGTACTTC.

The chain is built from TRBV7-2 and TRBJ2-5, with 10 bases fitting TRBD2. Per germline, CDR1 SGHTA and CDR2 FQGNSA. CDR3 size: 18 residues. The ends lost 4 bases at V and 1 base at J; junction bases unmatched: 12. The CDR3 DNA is TGTGCCAGCAGCTCACCCCCCGGGACTAGCGTACCCCAAGAGACCCAGTACTTC. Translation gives CASSSPPGTSVPQETQYF.

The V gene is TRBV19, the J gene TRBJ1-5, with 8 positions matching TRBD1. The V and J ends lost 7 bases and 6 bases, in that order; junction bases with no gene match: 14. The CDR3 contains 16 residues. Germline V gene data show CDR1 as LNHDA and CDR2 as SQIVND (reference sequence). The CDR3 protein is CASTNTRTGSIQPQHF. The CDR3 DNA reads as TGTGCCAGTACCAATACTCGGACAGGGAGTATTCAGCCCCAGCATTTT.

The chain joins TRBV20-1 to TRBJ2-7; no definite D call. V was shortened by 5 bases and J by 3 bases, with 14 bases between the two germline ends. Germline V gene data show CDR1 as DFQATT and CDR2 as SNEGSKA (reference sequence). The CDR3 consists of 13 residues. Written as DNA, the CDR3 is TGCAGTGCTCCGAACACGGACGGCTACGAGCAGTACTTC. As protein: CSAPNTDGYEQYF.

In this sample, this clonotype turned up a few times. CDR3: CASSLGPYGYTF. The DNA for the CDR3 is TGTGCCAGCAGTTTAGGCCCCTATGGCTACACCTTC. This chain uses TRBV12-3 or TRBV12-4 with TRBJ1-2; D not certain. Deletions cut 1 base from V and 4 bases from J, with 4 bases between. The CDR3 extends over 12 amino acids.

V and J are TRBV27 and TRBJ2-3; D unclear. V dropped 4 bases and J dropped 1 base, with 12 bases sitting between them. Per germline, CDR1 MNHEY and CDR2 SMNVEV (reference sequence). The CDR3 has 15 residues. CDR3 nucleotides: TGTGCCAGCAGTTCCTCTCTGTCCCGCACAGATACGCAGTATTTT. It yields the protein CASSSSLSRTDTQYF.

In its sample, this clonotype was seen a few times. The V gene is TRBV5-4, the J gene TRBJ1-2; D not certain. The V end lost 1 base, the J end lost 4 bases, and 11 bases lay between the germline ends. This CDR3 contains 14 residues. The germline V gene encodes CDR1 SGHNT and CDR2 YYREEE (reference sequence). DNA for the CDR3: TGTGCCAGCAGCTTGATCCCCAAATCCTATGGCTACACCTTC. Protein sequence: CASSLIPKSYGYTF. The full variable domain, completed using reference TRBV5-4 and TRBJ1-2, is ETGVTQSPTHLIKTRGQQVTLRCSSQSGHNTVSWYQQALGQGPQFIFQYYREEENGRGNFPPRFSGLQFPNYSSELNVNALELDDSALYLCASSLIPKSYGYTFGSGTRLTVV.

The CDR3 region has the DNA TGTGCCAGCTCACCAATTCGGGACAACTATGGCTACACCTTC. This gives the protein CASSPIRDNYGYTF. The gene calls are TRBV18 and TRBJ1-2, with TRBD1 as a possible D gene (5 bases). Deletions cut 2 bases from V and 2 bases from J, with 9 bases between. This CDR3 is built from 14 residues. The germline gives CDR1 KGHSH, CDR2 LQKENI.

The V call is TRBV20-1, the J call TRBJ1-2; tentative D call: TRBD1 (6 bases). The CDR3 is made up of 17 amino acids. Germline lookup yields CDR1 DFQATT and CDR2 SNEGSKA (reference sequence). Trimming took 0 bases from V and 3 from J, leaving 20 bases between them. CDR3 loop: CSARDDWGGASYYGYTF. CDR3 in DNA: TGCAGTGCTAGAGATGATTGGGGGGGCGCCTCCTACTATGGCTACACCTTC.

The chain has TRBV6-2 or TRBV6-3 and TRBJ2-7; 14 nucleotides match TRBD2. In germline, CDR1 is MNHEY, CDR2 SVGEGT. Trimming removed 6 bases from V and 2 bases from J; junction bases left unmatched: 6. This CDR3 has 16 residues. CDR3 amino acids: CASRPPGLAGAYEQYF. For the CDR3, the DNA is TGTGCCAGCAGGCCACCGGGACTAGCGGGAGCCTACGAGCAGTACTTC.

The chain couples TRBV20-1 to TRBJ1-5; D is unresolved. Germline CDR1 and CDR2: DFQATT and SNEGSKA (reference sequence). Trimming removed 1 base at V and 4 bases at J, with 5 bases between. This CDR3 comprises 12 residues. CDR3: CSARAGNQPQHF. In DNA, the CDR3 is TGCAGTGCTAGAGCGGGGAATCAGCCCCAGCATTTT.

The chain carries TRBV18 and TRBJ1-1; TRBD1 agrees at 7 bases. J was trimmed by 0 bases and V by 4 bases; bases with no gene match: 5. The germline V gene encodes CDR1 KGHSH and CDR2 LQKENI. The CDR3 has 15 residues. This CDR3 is CASSLQGYLNTEAFF. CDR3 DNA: TGTGCCAGCTCACTACAGGGGTACTTGAACACTGAAGCTTTCTTT.

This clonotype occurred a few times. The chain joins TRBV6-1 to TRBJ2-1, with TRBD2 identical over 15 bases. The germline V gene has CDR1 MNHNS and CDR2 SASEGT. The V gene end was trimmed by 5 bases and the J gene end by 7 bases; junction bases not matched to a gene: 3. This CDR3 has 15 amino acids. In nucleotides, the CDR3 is TGTGCCAGCAGTCCGGGACTAGCGGGAGGAAATGAGCAGTTCTTC. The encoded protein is CASSPGLAGGNEQFF.

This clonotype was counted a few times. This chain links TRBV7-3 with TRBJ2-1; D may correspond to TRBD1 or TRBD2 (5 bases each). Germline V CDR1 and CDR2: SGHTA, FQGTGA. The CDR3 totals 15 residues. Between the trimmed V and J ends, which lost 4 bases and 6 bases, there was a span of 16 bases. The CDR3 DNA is TGTGCCAGCAGCTCGGGACCAGAGGGAACCAATGAGCAGTTCTTC. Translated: CASSSGPEGTNEQFF.

For the CDR3, the DNA is TGTGCCAGCAGTTACTCGAAGGGGGGAGGGATATACAATGAGCAGTTCTTC. Translation gives CASSYSKGGGIYNEQFF. The chain employs TRBV6-5 and TRBJ2-1, with a tentative D call TRBD2 (7 bases). The V and J ends lost 0 bases and 4 bases respectively, with 16 bases between them. The CDR3 has 17 residues. CDR1 is MNHEY and CDR2 is SVGAGI in the germline V gene.

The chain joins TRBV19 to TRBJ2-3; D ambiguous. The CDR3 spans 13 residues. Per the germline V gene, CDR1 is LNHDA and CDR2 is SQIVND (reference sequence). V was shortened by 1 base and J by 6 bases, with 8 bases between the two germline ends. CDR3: CASSIAGADTQYF. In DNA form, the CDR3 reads TGTGCCAGTAGTATAGCGGGCGCCGATACGCAGTATTTT.

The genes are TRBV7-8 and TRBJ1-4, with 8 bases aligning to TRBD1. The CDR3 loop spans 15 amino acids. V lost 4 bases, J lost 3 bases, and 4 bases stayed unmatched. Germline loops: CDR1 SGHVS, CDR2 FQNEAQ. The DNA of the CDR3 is TGTGCCAGCAGCTATCGACAGGGGCCTAATGAAAAACTGTTTTTT. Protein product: CASSYRQGPNEKLFF.

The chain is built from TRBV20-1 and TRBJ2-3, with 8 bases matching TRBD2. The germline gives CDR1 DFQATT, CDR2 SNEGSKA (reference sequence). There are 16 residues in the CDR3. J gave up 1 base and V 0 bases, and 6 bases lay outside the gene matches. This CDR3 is CSARDPSGSRTDTQYF. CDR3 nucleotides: TGCAGTGCTAGAGATCCCAGCGGGAGTCGCACAGATACGCAGTATTTT.

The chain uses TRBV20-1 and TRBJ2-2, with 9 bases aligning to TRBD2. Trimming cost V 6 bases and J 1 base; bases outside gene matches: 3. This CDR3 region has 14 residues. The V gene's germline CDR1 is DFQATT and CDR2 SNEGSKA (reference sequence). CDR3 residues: CSAPTSGNTGELFF. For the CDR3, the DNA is TGCAGTGCCCCGACTAGCGGGAACACCGGGGAGCTGTTTTTT.

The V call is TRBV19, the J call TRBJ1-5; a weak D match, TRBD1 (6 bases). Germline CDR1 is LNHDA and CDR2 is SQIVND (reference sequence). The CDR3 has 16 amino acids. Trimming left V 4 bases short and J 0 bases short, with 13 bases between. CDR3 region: CASSTKQGNSNQPQHF. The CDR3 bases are TGTGCCAGTAGTACAAAACAGGGAAATAGCAATCAGCCCCAGCATTTT.

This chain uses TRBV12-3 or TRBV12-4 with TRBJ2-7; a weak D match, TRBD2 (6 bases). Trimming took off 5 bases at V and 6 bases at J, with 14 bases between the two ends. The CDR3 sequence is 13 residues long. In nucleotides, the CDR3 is TGTGCCAGCAGTCGTACTAGCATCGGCGAGCAGTACTTC. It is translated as CASSRTSIGEQYF.